A single T cell receptor (beta chain) is shown here with its context. Its antigen is undetermined. These data are taken from a study of cytomegalovirus exposure and HLA in healthy donors. The study's findings and limits: Earlier findings revealed that most TCR beta V segments proved productive either about 87% or about 30% of the time. Roughly uniform depth of sequencing across donors was assumed in presence/absence analyses. The study flagged fewer than 200 TCR beta chains as cytomegalovirus-associated. CMV antigen specificity was confirmed in vitro for a few CMV-associated chains.

The PCR was carried out with 60 Vbeta primers and 13 Jbeta primers. Produced via immunoSEQ multiplex PCR; TCRdb's table is partial and in-frame only. The sample yields around 130,000 clones, 75% to 90% seen once. Trimming stripped 0 bases from V and 2 bases from J, with 11 bases between. The length of the CDR3 is 15 residues. Germline assignment: CDR1 SGHTS and CDR2 YDEGEE. This chain uses TRBV5-8 with TRBJ1-1; D not resolved. The sequenced sample was PBMCs. The TCR originated in a middle-aged woman in good health and CMV-seronegative. Here the CDR3 reads CASSLVWGGNTEAFF. The DNA for the CDR3 is TGTGCCAGCAGCTTGGTGTGGGGAGGAAACACTGAAGCTTTCTTT.